This TCR beta chain was recorded in a study of blood T cell repertoires in COVID-19. Background on the study: Some COVID-19 samples were acute and others convalescent; all came from the United States, Italy and Spain.

CDR3 length: 12 residues. Germline-derived CDR1 and CDR2 are GTSNPN and SVGIG (reference sequence). With V trimmed by 6 bases and J by 5 bases, 6 bases remained unmatched. Original data processing: Reference gene primer amplification yielded estimated nucleated cell counts. Here immunoSEQ multiplex PCR was the method, and the copy in TCRdb shows in-frame clones only, minus some. The D gene and trimming were derived from the DNA, and the V and J assignments and clone size from that table. Of almost 250,000 clones in the sample, about 82% were seen once. Participants came from about 23 US areas, aged about 18 to 100 years.

Specimen: PBMCs or T cells enriched from blood (not recorded which). The J gene is TRBJ1-1, the V gene TRBV30, with 7 bases that match TRBD1. The receptor was derived from a woman in her 50s with acute COVID-19. The CDR3 sequence is CACAGGWTEAFF. Here the CDR3 DNA reads TGTGCCTGCGCAGGGGGTTGGACTGAAGCTTTCTTT.